This T cell receptor beta chain stems from a study of blood T cell repertoires in COVID-19. Sequenced by immunoSEQ multiplex PCR; TCRdb stores in-frame clones only, minus some. The sample yields 300,000 to 350,000 clones, roughly 89% seen once. J was trimmed by 1 base and V by 3 bases; bases with no gene match: 7. This CDR3 has 17 residues. Germline-derived CDR1 and CDR2 are KGHDR and SFDVKD. This clone appeared a few times. The chain combines TRBV24-1 with TRBJ2-5; 10 bases fit TRBD1. The TCR was taken from a man younger than 45 with COVID-19, enrolled during active disease. The sequenced material came from peripheral blood. CDR3 amino acids: CATSDPRQGAFQETQYF. The CDR3 region has the DNA TGTGCCACCAGTGATCCGCGACAGGGGGCTTTCCAAGAGACCCAGTACTTC.